The 5 T cell receptor beta chains below come from one sample, sequenced in a study of T cell responses to AZD1222 COVID-19 vaccine. Assay: immunoSEQ multiplex PCR; the TCRdb copy retains only in-frame clones and omits some. The profile shows about 120,000 clones, about nine tenths of them singletons. The starting material was peripheral blood, obtained on day 0 of AZD1222 vaccination. Receptor source: an adult in good health.

V gene TRBV19 combines with J gene TRBJ1-1, with D possibly TRBD1 on 6 matching bases. The CDR3 sequence is 13 residues long. CDR1 and CDR2 from the germline V gene are LNHDA and SQIVND (reference sequence). The V end lost 7 bases, the J end lost 6 bases, and 15 bases lay between the germline ends. As DNA, the CDR3 is TGTGCCAGTACTACGTACAGGGCGCCTGAAGCTTTCTTT. Translation: CASTTYRAPEAFF.

V usage is TRBV5-1 and J usage is TRBJ2-5; 15 bases match TRBD2. This CDR3 contains 15 residues. V shed 3 bases, J shed 5 bases, and the junction held 2 bases outside the gene matches. Per the germline V gene, CDR1 is SGHRS and CDR2 is YFSETQ. CDR3 loop: CASSSGLAGGETQYF. The CDR3 nucleotides read TGCGCCAGCAGCTCGGGACTAGCGGGGGGTGAGACCCAGTACTTC.

The CDR3 nucleotides are TGTGCCAGCAGTTTAGGCAGCCATTACGAGCAGTACTTC. Translating gives CASSLGSHYEQYF. This chain connects TRBV28 to TRBJ2-7; D call uncertain. CDR1 is MDHEN, CDR2 SYDVKM, per germline. V was shortened by 2 bases and J by 4 bases, with 9 bases between the two germline ends. The CDR3 runs 13 residues.

The V gene is TRBV2, the J gene TRBJ1-2; D remains unclear. CDR3 length equals 13 residues. Trimming left V 1 base short and J 5 bases short, with 8 bases between. Germline loops: CDR1 SNHLY, CDR2 FYNNEI. For the CDR3, the DNA is TGTGCCAGCAGTGAAGTGGGAGTTTATGGCTACACCTTC. It is translated as CASSEVGVYGYTF. Based on the CDR3 plus reference TRBV2 and TRBJ1-2, the full variable domain is EPEVTQTPSHQVTQMGQEVILRCVPISNHLYFYWYRQILGQKVEFLVSFYNNEISEKSEIFDDQFSVERPDGSNFTLKIRSTKLEDSAMYFCASSEVGVYGYTFGSGTRLTVV.

The genes are TRBV7-2 and TRBJ1-3; D remains ambiguous. The CDR3 is 15 amino acids. Germline V gene data show CDR1 as SGHTA and CDR2 as FQGNSA. Trimming left V 1 base short and J 0 bases short, with 7 bases between. CDR3 sequence (DNA): TGTGCCAGCAGCTTAGGCGACACCTCTGGAAACACCATATATTTT. Translated: CASSLGDTSGNTIYF.